These 27 T cell receptor beta chains came from one sample sequenced in a study of neurological immune-mediated disorders. TCRdb processed the 5' RACE reads anew with MiXCR; each CDR3 protein has one entry. Of under 80,000 distinct CDR3 sequences in the sample, about 9.4% were seen once. The sequencing sample was made of PBMCs. These receptors were collected from a man between 50 and 59 years old in good health.

This clonotype occurred many times. This rearrangement joins TRBV4-1 to TRBJ2-5, with 7 positions matching TRBD1. V lost 1 base and J lost 0; bases outside the gene matches: 8. The CDR3 length is 17 residues. CDR1 and CDR2 (germline): MGHRA, YSYEKL. In DNA form, the CDR3 reads TGCGCCAGCAGCCAAGGTTGGACAGGTCAGGACCAAGAGACCCAGTACTTC. It codes for CASSQGWTGQDQETQYF.

The sample holds many counts of this clonotype. The chain uses TRBV2 and TRBJ2-6; 9 bases are shared with TRBD1. The J segment lost 2 bases and the V segment lost 6 bases, leaving 8 bases of the junction unmatched. The germline V gene encodes CDR1 SNHLY and CDR2 FYNNEI. The CDR3 is 17 residues long. The CDR3 DNA reads TGTGCCAGCAGGCGCCGGGACAGGGTGGCTGGGGCCAACGTCCTGACTTTC. This encodes CASRRRDRVAGANVLTF. Using reference TRBV2 and TRBJ2-6 for the parts outside the CDR3, the full variable domain is EPEVTQTPSHQVTQMGQEVILRCVPISNHLYFYWYRQILGQKVEFLVSFYNNEISEKSEIFDDQFSVERPDGSNFTLKIRSTKLEDSAMYFCASRRRDRVAGANVLTFGAGSRLTVL.

This clonotype showed up many times. The V call is TRBV28, the J call TRBJ2-6; D not certain. Germline loops: CDR1 MDHEN, CDR2 SYDVKM. The ends were cut back, 5 bases at V and 0 bases at J, with 8 bases in the middle. The CDR3 contains 15 residues. CDR3 bases: TGTGCCAGCAGTGACTTCGGCTCTGGGGCCAACGTCCTGACTTTC. Translated, it gives CASSDFGSGANVLTF.

The chain uses TRBV5-1 and TRBJ2-5, with D possibly TRBD2 on 6 matching bases. The CDR3 loop spans 15 amino acids. V gave up 8 bases and J gave up 2 bases, with 19 bases separating them. Germline lookup yields CDR1 SGHRS and CDR2 YFSETQ. The CDR3 spells CARSGSLEGQETQYF. CDR3 coding DNA: TGCGCCAGGAGCGGTTCCCTGGAGGGTCAAGAGACCCAGTACTTC. The entire variable domain, with the rest obtained from reference TRBV5-1 and TRBJ2-5, is as follows: KAGVTQTPRYLIKTRGQQVTLSCSPISGHRSVSWYQQTPGQGLQFLFEYFSETQRNKGNFPGRFSGRQFSNSRSEMNVSTLELGDSALYLCARSGSLEGQETQYFGPGTRLLVL.

This clonotype was observed a few times. In nucleotides, the CDR3 is TGTGCCAGCTCACCAGAAAGACAGCCCCAGCATTTT. As protein: CASSPERQPQHF. The chain combines TRBV18 with TRBJ1-5; D is undetermined. The CDR3 runs to 12 residues. V shed 2 bases and J shed 7 bases, with 6 bases lying between them. Germline CDR1 KGHSH, CDR2 LQKENI.

This clonotype was seen at least ten times. The rearrangement uses TRBV19 and TRBJ2-7; TRBD2 might be the D (5 bases). The CDR3 is 14 amino acids. Germline CDR1 reads LNHDA; CDR2 reads SQIVND (reference sequence). The ends were cut back, 3 bases at V and 3 bases at J, with 12 bases in the middle. The CDR3 here is CASSIGRRNYEQYF. The CDR3, as DNA: TGTGCCAGTAGTATCGGTAGGAGGAACTACGAGCAGTACTTC.

In this sample, this clonotype turned up many times. The chain combines TRBV7-2 with TRBJ2-5, with 8 nucleotides matching TRBD1. Germline V gene lookup returns CDR1 SGHTA and CDR2 FQGNSA. The CDR3 consists of 18 residues. V trimming: 5 bases; J trimming: 2 bases; junction bases outside the gene matches: 16. The CDR3 protein is CASSAVGHSGGPQETQYF. The CDR3 DNA follows: TGTGCCAGCAGCGCTGTTGGGCACTCAGGGGGCCCACAAGAGACCCAGTACTTC.

This clonotype was counted many times. The J gene is TRBJ2-3, the V gene TRBV20-1; D is perhaps TRBD1 (6 bases). Germline V gene data show CDR1 as DFQATT and CDR2 as SNEGSKA (reference sequence). V was pared by 3 bases and J by 6 bases, with 16 bases between. This CDR3 is built from 14 residues. The CDR3 loop reads CSASRDTKGDTQYF. DNA for the CDR3: TGCAGTGCTAGCCGGGACACGAAAGGGGATACGCAGTATTTT.

This clonotype was observed at least ten times. The chain joins TRBV12-3 or TRBV12-4 to TRBJ1-2; D not resolved. This CDR3 has 11 amino acids. V was trimmed by 2 bases and J by 2 bases, leaving 0 bases between them. Written as DNA, the CDR3 is TGTGCCAGCAGTTTAAACTATGGCTACACCTTC. Protein: CASSLNYGYTF.

This clonotype has ten or more counts. The V and J genes are TRBV7-2 and TRBJ1-5; D might be TRBD1 (5 bases). Deletions cut 5 bases from V and 1 base from J, with 6 bases between. The CDR3 spans 13 residues. The germline V gene has CDR1 SGHTA and CDR2 FQGNSA. The CDR3 DNA reads TGTGCCAGCAGCCGACAGAGCAATCAGCCCCAGCATTTT. It translates to CASSRQSNQPQHF.

A note on this clonotype: This may be a read error, as it is one base from a much larger clone. The chain has TRBV20-1 and TRBJ2-3, with TRBD1 identical over 8 bases. Germline lookup yields CDR1 DFQATT and CDR2 SNEGSKA (reference sequence). The CDR3 loop spans 14 amino acids. CDR3 nucleotide sequence: TGCAGTGCTCCGACAGGGGTAAACACAGATACGCAGTGTTTT. Residues: CSAPTGVNTDTQCF.

This clonotype has ten or more counts. The chain employs TRBV27 and TRBJ2-1, with 10 bases identical to TRBD1. Germline V lookup: CDR1 MNHEY, CDR2 SMNVEV (reference sequence). There are 20 residues in the CDR3. Trimming at V came to 5 bases and at J to 4 bases, leaving 20 bases not matched to a gene. Here the CDR3 DNA reads TGTGCCAGCAGTCGAGTCGAAGTGCGGTGGGGACAGGGGATGTACAATGAGCAGTTCTTC. Translating gives CASSRVEVRWGQGMYNEQFF.

This clonotype was counted many times. The CDR3 loop is CASSSGTGGLGNTEAFF. The CDR3 nucleotides read TGTGCCAGCAGCTCCGGGACAGGGGGTTTGGGGAACACTGAAGCTTTCTTT. The rearrangement joins TRBV5-5 to TRBJ1-1, with 11 bases matching TRBD1. The germline CDR1 and CDR2 sequences are SGHKS and YYEKEE (reference sequence). V lost 3 bases and J lost 1; bases outside the gene matches: 8. The CDR3 is 17 amino acids.

This clonotype occurred many times. The rearrangement joins TRBV12-3 or TRBV12-4 to TRBJ1-6; 7 bases align to TRBD1. Germline trimming cut 2 bases from V and 9 bases from J; bases unmatched to any gene: 7. The CDR3 totals 15 residues. CDR3 nucleotide sequence: TGTGCCAGCAGTTTACGTCAGGGGGGACTTTCACCCCTCCACTTT. Translated: CASSLRQGGLSPLHF.

This clonotype was observed at least ten times. The V call is TRBV5-1, the J call TRBJ2-5; no firm D call. The length of the CDR3 is 16 residues. CDR1 is SGHRS, CDR2 YFSETQ, per germline. The germline V and J ends were trimmed by 0 bases and 4 bases, with 16 bases remaining between them. This chain's CDR3 is CASSLGSVLPTETQYF. The CDR3 DNA follows: TGCGCCAGCAGCTTGGGATCGGTCCTGCCTACAGAGACCCAGTACTTC. Together with reference TRBV5-1 and TRBJ2-5, the CDR3 gives the full variable domain: KAGVTQTPRYLIKTRGQQVTLSCSPISGHRSVSWYQQTPGQGLQFLFEYFSETQRNKGNFPGRFSGRQFSNSRSEMNVSTLELGDSALYLCASSLGSVLPTETQYFGPGTRLLVL.

This clonotype was observed many times. The CDR3 DNA follows: TGTGCCAGCAGCTTAGATCCAGCGGGAAGACCCTACGAGCAGTACTTC. It specifies CASSLDPAGRPYEQYF. The V and J genes are TRBV7-2 and TRBJ2-7, with 7 positions matching TRBD2. CDR1 and CDR2 (germline): SGHTA, FQGNSA. The V segment lost 1 base and the J segment 2 bases; nucleotides outside the gene matches: 8. The CDR3 extends over 16 amino acids.

This clonotype was detected many times. The V and J genes are TRBV7-2 and TRBJ2-7; D perhaps matches TRBD2 (5 bases). The length of the CDR3 is 17 residues. Germline CDR1 is SGHTA and CDR2 is FQGNSA. V shed 4 bases and J shed 0 bases, with 19 bases lying between them. CDR3 bases: TGTGCCAGCAGCTCCCAACTAGTCCCCCGGAGCTCCTACGAGCAGTACTTC. This codes for CASSSQLVPRSSYEQYF.

This clonotype was seen ten or more times. The genes are TRBV9 and TRBJ2-2, with 8 bases identical to TRBD2. V trimming: 4 bases; J trimming: 0 bases; junction bases outside the gene matches: 8. Germline loops: CDR1 SGDLS, CDR2 YYNGEE. The CDR3 is made up of 17 amino acids. The DNA of the CDR3 is TGTGCCAGCAGCCCCCGGGGTAGCGGGGCGAACACCGGGGAGCTGTTTTTT. It yields the protein CASSPRGSGANTGELFF.

This clonotype came up many times. This rearrangement joins TRBV20-1 to TRBJ2-7; D is tentatively TRBD1 or TRBD2 (5 bases each). V dropped 2 bases and J dropped 3 bases, with 14 bases sitting between them. This CDR3 is 14 amino acids long. Germline assignment: CDR1 DFQATT and CDR2 SNEGSKA (reference sequence). The CDR3 region is CSARLGARGYEQYF. In nucleotides, the CDR3 is TGCAGTGCTAGACTCGGGGCGAGGGGCTACGAGCAGTACTTC.

This clonotype showed up many times. The rearrangement joins TRBV7-9 to TRBJ1-4; D call uncertain. The CDR3 spans 13 residues. The germline gives CDR1 SEHNR, CDR2 FQNEAQ (reference sequence). The V gene lost 0 bases and the J gene lost 10 bases, with 9 bases spanning the gap. For the CDR3, the DNA is TGTGCCAGCAGCTTAGCCGTGATGGGAAAACTGTTTTTT. Encoded protein: CASSLAVMGKLFF.

This clonotype was observed at least ten times. This chain links TRBV6-6 with TRBJ2-3, with 7 bases fitting TRBD2. Germline CDR1 and CDR2: MNHNY and SVGAGI (reference sequence). V was clipped by 0 bases and J by 2 bases; unmatched bases: 5. The CDR3 is 16 amino acids. CDR3 region: CASSYSAAGITDTQYF. For the CDR3, the DNA is TGTGCCAGCAGTTACTCAGCAGCGGGGATCACAGATACGCAGTATTTT.

This clonotype was observed many times. The chain carries TRBV7-2 and TRBJ2-2, with D possibly being TRBD1 or TRBD2 (5 bases each). This CDR3 is built from 16 residues. V dropped 3 bases and J dropped 2 bases, with 13 bases sitting between them. CDR1 and CDR2 (germline): SGHTA, FQGNSA. CDR3 protein: CASSFGGTVNTGELFF. Here the CDR3 DNA reads TGTGCCAGCAGCTTTGGGGGAACAGTTAACACCGGGGAGCTGTTTTTT.

This clonotype was seen more than once but under ten times. The V gene is TRBV15, the J gene TRBJ2-5; possible D gene TRBD2, 5 bases. This CDR3 is built from 20 residues. Germline values: CDR1 LNHNV, CDR2 YYDKDF (reference sequence). The V gene lost 0 bases and the J gene lost 5 bases, with 28 bases spanning the gap. CDR3 bases: TGTGCCACCAGCAGAGATGAGGGTTTTGCGGAAATTTCCAAAGGGGAGACCCAGTACTTC. It codes for CATSRDEGFAEISKGETQYF. Based on the CDR3 plus reference TRBV15 and TRBJ2-5, the full variable domain is DAMVIQNPRYQVTQFGKPVTLSCSQTLNHNVMYWYQQKSSQAPKLLFHYYDKDFNNEADTPDNFQSRRPNTSFCFLDIRSPGLGDTAMYLCATSRDEGFAEISKGETQYFGPGTRLLVL.

A word on this clonotype: This may be a read error, as it is one base from a much larger clone. The chain has TRBV27 and TRBJ1-6; D remains ambiguous. This CDR3 comprises 13 residues. Germline CDR1 is MNHEY and CDR2 is SMNVEV (reference sequence). CDR3 nucleotides: TGTGCCAGCAGTTTGAACCCCAATTCACCCCACCACTTT. Amino acids: CASSLNPNSPHHF.

This clonotype was counted at least ten times. This chain connects TRBV29-1 to TRBJ2-2; 8 nucleotides line up with TRBD1. CDR1 is SQVTM and CDR2 is ANQGSEA in the germline V gene. Trimming cost V 5 bases and J 7 bases; bases outside gene matches: 12. The length of the CDR3 is 15 residues. The CDR3 coding sequence is TGCAGCGTTAAAGCCCCAGGGGGCGCGAACGGGGAGCTGTTTTTT. Protein sequence: CSVKAPGGANGELFF.

There are many counts of this clonotype. The chain recombines TRBV20-1 with TRBJ2-5; 11 nucleotides line up with TRBD2. The J segment lost 2 bases and the V segment lost 3 bases, leaving 20 bases of the junction unmatched. CDR1 is DFQATT, CDR2 SNEGSKA, per germline (reference sequence). The CDR3 runs 20 residues. For the CDR3, the DNA is TGCAGTGCTAGGGTGGCAGGCCACTTACTAGCGGGAGAGCCACAAGAGACCCAGTACTTC. Protein product: CSARVAGHLLAGEPQETQYF.

The CDR3 is CDNSFAGELFF. CDR3 coding DNA: TGTGACAACAGTTTCGCCGGGGAGCTGTTTTTT. This sequence joins TRBV12-3 or TRBV12-4 and TRBJ2-2; D is unclear. The CDR3 is 11 residues long.